This T cell receptor beta chain emerged from a study of T-cell reconstitution after alpha-beta-depleted transplantation in children. In this sample, this clonotype turned up a few times. Germline-derived CDR1 and CDR2 are MNHEY and SVGEGT. CDR3 length equals 15 residues. Between the trimmed V and J ends, which lost 0 bases and 0 bases, there was a span of 8 bases. Construction of the TCRbeta library involved unique molecular identifiers. Each CDR3 protein gets one entry after TCRdb re-called the PCR reads with MiXCR. The sample has roughly 350,000 distinct CDR3 sequences; over 9% are singletons. This TCR derives from a human donor who donated a stem cell graft to a child with acute lymphoblastic leukemia. The chain joins TRBV6-2 or TRBV6-3 to TRBJ1-1, with D maybe TRBD1 (5 bases). The specimen comprised PBMCs from the stem cell graft donor, sampled from the stem cell graft. The CDR3 spells CASSYSRGMNTEAFF. The CDR3 bases are TGTGCCAGCAGTTACTCACGGGGGATGAACACTGAAGCTTTCTTT.